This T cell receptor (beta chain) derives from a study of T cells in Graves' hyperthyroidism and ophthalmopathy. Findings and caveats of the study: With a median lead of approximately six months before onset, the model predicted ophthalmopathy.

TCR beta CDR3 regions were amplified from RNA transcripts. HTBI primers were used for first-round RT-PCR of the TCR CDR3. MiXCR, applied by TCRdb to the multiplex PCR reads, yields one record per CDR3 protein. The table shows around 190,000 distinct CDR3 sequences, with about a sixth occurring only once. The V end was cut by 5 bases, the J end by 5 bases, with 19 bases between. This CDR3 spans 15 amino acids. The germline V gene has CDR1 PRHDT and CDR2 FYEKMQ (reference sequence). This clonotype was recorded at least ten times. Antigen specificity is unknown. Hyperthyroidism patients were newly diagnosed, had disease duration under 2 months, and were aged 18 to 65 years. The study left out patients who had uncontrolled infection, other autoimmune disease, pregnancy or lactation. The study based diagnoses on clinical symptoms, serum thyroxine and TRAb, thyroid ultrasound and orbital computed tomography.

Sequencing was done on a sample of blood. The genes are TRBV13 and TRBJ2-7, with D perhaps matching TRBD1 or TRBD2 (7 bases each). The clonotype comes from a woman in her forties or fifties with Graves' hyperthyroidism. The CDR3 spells CASSAEAGGGNEQYF. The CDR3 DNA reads TGTGCCAGCAGCGCCGAGGCAGGGGGAGGGAACGAGCAGTACTTC.